This T cell receptor (beta chain) was retrieved from a study of beta chain features in type 1 diabetes. Study findings and constraints: Patients' naive, central memory and regulatory TCRB repertoires appeared more alike than those of healthy donors. Diminished insertions and augmented deletions at VDJ junctions characterized type 1 diabetes patients.

The study reverse transcribed the entire isolated RNA, so it sequenced expressed TCRB transcripts. Assay used: immunoSEQ multiplex PCR; TCRdb lists only in-frame clones, some missing. The sample consists of 350,000 to 400,000 clones, about 15% of them appearing once. This clone was seen more than once but under ten times. What it binds is unknown. CDR1 SGDLS and CDR2 YYNGEE come from the germline V gene. V was trimmed by 5 bases and J by 2 bases, leaving 16 bases between them. This CDR3 comprises 16 residues. The sequenced material came from naive CD4+ T cells from blood. V gene TRBV9 combines with J gene TRBJ2-2, with D possibly being TRBD1 (6 bases). The receptor comes from a young woman in good health. CDR3 coding DNA: TGTGCCAGCAGTGGACAGACCTTACTCAACACCGGGGAGCTGTTTTTT. Amino acids: CASSGQTLLNTGELFF.